These 27 T cell receptor beta chains share one sample of origin, sequenced in a study of metastatic and nonmetastatic thyroid tumors. Every patient underwent thyroid surgery untreated. TCRdb re-called clones from the PCR reads using MiXCR. In the table there are about 35,000 clones, approximately 19% of which are singletons. Sequencing used blood. All receptors derive from a female donor with papillary thyroid cancer or a benign thyroid nodule (not recorded which). Some clones in this sample may be carry-over from other donors' samples.

This clone has ten or more counts. A clone one base away is much larger, so this may be a read error. The chain carries TRBV2 and TRBJ2-1; TRBD2 matches at 10 bases. CDR1 is SNHLY and CDR2 is FYNNEI in the germline V gene. CDR3 length: 15 residues. V dropped 8 bases and J dropped 2; count of bases not matched to a gene: 6. CDR3 loop: CASSSGRVPYNEQFF. In DNA form, the CDR3 reads TGTGCCAGCTCTAGCGGGAGAGTGCCCTACAATGAGCAGTTCTTC.

The rearrangement joins TRBV20-1 to TRBJ2-7, with D possibly matching TRBD2 (5 bases). The CDR3 length is 13 residues. Germline V gene sequence: CDR1 DFQATT, CDR2 SNEGSKA (reference sequence). The V and J ends lost 6 bases and 3 bases respectively, with 15 bases between them. For the CDR3, the DNA is TGCAGTGCCCTGACCGAGGGCGGCTACGAGCAGTACTTC. Protein sequence: CSALTEGGYEQYF.

The rearrangement links TRBV13 to TRBJ2-7; TRBD2 matches 11 bases. CDR3 length: 20 amino acids. The trim removed 6 bases at V and 4 bases at J, leaving 23 bases unmatched. Germline loops: CDR1 PRHDT, CDR2 FYEKMQ (reference sequence). The CDR3 loop is CASSQAEGTSGSPNSYEQYF. The CDR3 DNA is TGTGCCAGCAGTCAGGCCGAGGGGACTAGCGGCTCTCCTAATTCTTACGAGCAGTACTTC.

This clone showed up many times. The same CDR3 also results from other DNA sequences found in this sample. This chain joins TRBV28 and TRBJ2-5; TRBD1 is a possible D gene (5 bases). CDR3 length: 15 amino acids. Trimming removed 3 bases from V and 5 bases from J, with 16 bases in between. Germline V CDR1 and CDR2: MDHEN, SYDVKM. CDR3 protein: CASSLAGIGRETQYF. CDR3 coding DNA: TGTGCCAGCAGTTTGGCAGGGATAGGACGGGAGACCCAGTACTTC.

Only a few counts were recorded for this clone. The V call is TRBV11-2, the J call TRBJ2-7; 7 bases agree with TRBD2. The V segment lost 5 bases and the J segment 13 bases; nucleotides outside the gene matches: 14. Germline CDR1 SGHAT, CDR2 FQNNGV. The CDR3 consists of 13 residues. The CDR3 here is CASSLHRDYDHYF. CDR3 coding DNA: TGTGCCAGCAGCCTACATCGGGACTACGATCATTACTTC.

V usage is TRBV6-1 and J usage is TRBJ2-7, with D possibly being TRBD1 or TRBD2 (5 bases each). This CDR3 spans 13 amino acids. Trimming left V 5 bases short and J 6 bases short, with 14 bases between. Germline V CDR1 and CDR2: MNHNS, SASEGT. This CDR3 reads CASSPGDALEQYF. The CDR3 nucleotides read TGTGCCAGCAGTCCTGGGGACGCTCTCGAGCAGTACTTC.

This sequence joins TRBV30 and TRBJ1-1, with 7 positions matching TRBD1. The CDR3 contains 16 residues. The trim removed 0 bases at V and 3 bases at J, leaving 10 bases unmatched. In germline, CDR1 is GTSNPN, CDR2 SVGIG (reference sequence). Written as DNA, the CDR3 is TGTGCCTGGAGTGTGTTTTCAGGGGGGGCAGACACTGAAGCTTTCTTT. Protein sequence: CAWSVFSGGADTEAFF.

Points on this clone: This may stem from a read error, because a much larger clone lies one nucleotide away. V is TRBV5-1 and J is TRBJ2-5; either TRBD1 or TRBD2 may fit D (5 bases each). The CDR3 has 15 residues. V was shortened by 7 bases and J by 1 base, with 17 bases between the two germline ends. In germline, CDR1 is SGHRS, CDR2 YFSETQ. The chain's CDR3 is CASGQWGCLQETQYF. The CDR3, as DNA: TGCGCCAGCGGCCAATGGGGGTGCCTCCAAGAGACCCAGTACTTC.

This clone was found many times. The junction differs from germline at one of its ends, possibly a read error. The chain joins TRBV5-4 to TRBJ2-7; 7 bases fit TRBD1. Germline V lookup: CDR1 SGHNT, CDR2 YYREEE (reference sequence). The CDR3 is made up of 14 amino acids. The CDR3 DNA follows: TGTGCCAGCAGCTCTACAGGGGACCCTACGACGTCGGACTTC. Translating gives CASSSTGDPTTSDF. Full variable domain (outside the CDR3, taken from reference TRBV5-4 and TRBJ2-7): ETGVTQSPTHLIKTRGQQVTLRCSSQSGHNTVSWYQQALGQGPQFIFQYYREEENGRGNFPPRFSGLQFPNYSSELNVNALELDDSALYLCASSSTGDPTTSDFGPGTRLTVT.

This clone was counted many times. The chain carries TRBV15 and TRBJ1-1, with D unresolved. The CDR3 is made up of 11 amino acids. Germline loops: CDR1 LNHNV, CDR2 YYDKDF (reference sequence). Trimming cost V 2 bases and J 3 bases, with 1 base left between them. Written as DNA, the CDR3 is TGTGCCACCAGCAGACACACTGAAGCTTTCTTT. It yields the protein CATSRHTEAFF.

This clone was observed at least ten times. This CDR3 is also generated by other DNA sequences in the sample. This chain connects TRBV6-1 to TRBJ2-3, with no clear D. The CDR3 runs to 11 residues. CDR1 is MNHNS and CDR2 is SASEGT in the germline V gene. Deletions cut 7 bases from V and 6 bases from J, with 8 bases between. The CDR3 is CASTLGDTQYF. DNA of the CDR3: TGTGCCAGCACCTTGGGGGATACGCAGTATTTT.

This clone was recorded at least ten times. The chain couples TRBV20-1 to TRBJ2-7; the match to TRBD2 covers 13 bases. This CDR3 has 15 residues. Unmatched junction bases numbered 11, after V lost 5 bases and J lost 7 bases. Germline CDR1 reads DFQATT; CDR2 reads SNEGSKA (reference sequence). In DNA, the CDR3 is TGCAGTGCTTCTTCCACTAGCGGGAGGGCCTGGGAGCAGTACTTC. Translated: CSASSTSGRAWEQYF.

The table lists this clone with many counts. V gene TRBV3-1 combines with J gene TRBJ1-4; D not certain. Per the germline V gene, CDR1 is LGHDT and CDR2 is YNNKEL (reference sequence). The V gene lost 4 bases and the J gene lost 8 bases, with 5 bases spanning the gap. The CDR3 extends over 11 amino acids. CDR3 in amino acids: CASSRREKLFF. CDR3 nucleotides: TGTGCCAGCAGCCGCAGGGAAAAACTGTTTTTT. The full variable domain, completed using reference TRBV3-1 and TRBJ1-4, is DTAVSQTPKYLVTQMGNDKSIKCEQNLGHDTMYWYKQDSKKFLKIMFSYNNKELIINETVPNRFSPKSPDKAHLNLHINSLELGDSAVYFCASSRREKLFFGSGTQLSVL.

In DNA, the CDR3 is TGTGCCAGCAGTTACCCAAGGACTATCGGGATGGCCTCCTACAATGAGCAGTTCTTC. Amino acid sequence: CASSYPRTIGMASYNEQFF. The rearrangement joins TRBV6-2 or TRBV6-3 to TRBJ2-1; weak D call: TRBD2 (6 bases). Germline V CDR1 and CDR2: MNHEY, SVGEGT. Trimming took 2 bases from V and 0 from J, leaving 20 bases between them. The CDR3 covers 19 residues.

This clone has a count of ten or more. The V call is TRBV19, the J call TRBJ1-1, with D perhaps matching TRBD1 (5 bases). The germline gives CDR1 LNHDA, CDR2 SQIVND (reference sequence). This CDR3 has 13 amino acids. V lost 5 bases, J lost 5 bases, and 12 bases lay in between. The CDR3 coding sequence is TGTGCCAGTAGTTGGGGGGGACGAACTGAAGCTTTCTTT. Amino acid sequence: CASSWGGRTEAFF.

V is TRBV4-3 and J is TRBJ1-2; D unresolved. CDR1 is LGHNA, CDR2 YSLEER, per germline. This CDR3 is 11 amino acids long. V was pared by 3 bases and J by 8 bases, with 7 bases between. CDR3 amino acids: CASSQAGGYTF. DNA of the CDR3: TGCGCCAGCAGCCAGGCGGGCGGCTACACCTTC.

This clone was detected ten times or more. The chain is built from TRBV11-3 and TRBJ1-2; the D gene is possibly TRBD1 (5 bases). CDR3 size: 13 residues. V was trimmed by 3 bases and J by 8 bases, leaving 13 bases between them. Looked up from germline, CDR1 is SGHNT and CDR2 is YENEEA. This CDR3 is CASSFPGTNGYTF. CDR3 bases: TGTGCCAGCAGCTTCCCCGGGACTAACGGCTACACCTTC.

As regards this clone: Other DNA sequences in the same sample also yield this CDR3. The genes are TRBV5-1 and TRBJ1-3, with unresolved D. The CDR3 consists of 16 residues. In germline, CDR1 is SGHRS, CDR2 YFSETQ. V was clipped by 4 bases and J by 4 bases, with 18 bases between them. CDR3 DNA: TGCGCCAGCAGCCCTGGACTCCTGAGCTCCGGAAACACCATATATTTT. Its protein product is CASSPGLLSSGNTIYF.

This clone has a count of ten or more. The chain couples TRBV27 to TRBJ2-7; D may match TRBD1 or TRBD2 (6 bases each). The ends were cut back, 4 bases at V and 4 bases at J, with 11 bases in the middle. The CDR3 loop spans 13 amino acids. Germline loops: CDR1 MNHEY, CDR2 SMNVEV (reference sequence). CDR3 DNA sequence: TGTGCCAGCAGTTCAACAGGGAGGTACGAGCAGTACTTC. Translation: CASSSTGRYEQYF.

A few counts support this clone. The genes are TRBV28 and TRBJ2-7; tentatively, D is TRBD1 (6 bases). Deletions cut 5 bases from V and 7 bases from J, with 30 bases between. The CDR3 contains 18 residues. Looked up from germline, CDR1 is MDHEN and CDR2 is SYDVKM. CDR3 loop: CASSPGRGGTVRLMEQYF. The CDR3 region has the DNA TGTGCCAGCAGTCCCGGACGAGGGGGAACCGTTCGATTAATGGAGCAGTACTTC.

This clone was detected ten times or more. The V call is TRBV4-2, the J call TRBJ1-6, with 8 bases lining up with TRBD1. This CDR3 is built from 16 residues. J gave up 10 bases and V 5 bases, and 13 bases lay outside the gene matches. Germline lookup yields CDR1 LGHNA and CDR2 YNFKEQ. The CDR3 nucleotides are TGTGCCAGCAGCTCTCGCGTGGCCACAGGGGGATCACCCCTCCACTTT. Its protein is CASSSRVATGGSPLHF.

This clone was counted ten times or more. The identical CDR3 is also encoded by other nucleotide sequences in the sample. This chain links TRBV29-1 with TRBJ2-1, with 8 bases that match TRBD2. This CDR3 region has 15 residues. Trimming at V came to 4 bases and at J to 4 bases, leaving 9 bases not matched to a gene. CDR1 and CDR2 (germline): SQVTM, ANQGSEA. The chain's CDR3 is CSVGGAGGTYNEQFF. CDR3 DNA sequence: TGCAGCGTTGGGGGTGCGGGAGGCACATACAATGAGCAGTTCTTC.

This clone has at least ten counts. The chain links TRBV20-1 to TRBJ1-2, with D possibly TRBD1 on 6 matching bases. The CDR3 covers 13 residues. Germline CDR1 reads DFQATT; CDR2 reads SNEGSKA (reference sequence). Between the trimmed V and J ends, which lost 6 bases and 0 bases, there was a span of 11 bases. The DNA for the CDR3 is TGCAGTGCAACTCCAGGGGCTAACTATGGCTACACCTTC. The encoded protein is CSATPGANYGYTF.

V gene TRBV7-3 combines with J gene TRBJ2-1; 14 positions agree with TRBD2. Germline lookup yields CDR1 SGHTA and CDR2 FQGTGA. The junction had 6 bases not matched to a gene; V was cut back by 5 bases and J by 3 bases. The CDR3 spans 17 residues. CDR3 region: CASSLGTSGSLYNEQFF. In nucleotides, the CDR3 is TGTGCCAGCAGCCTCGGGACTAGCGGGAGCCTCTACAATGAGCAGTTCTTC.

To note about this clone: The junction shows a germline mismatch at one end, possibly a read error. The CDR3 sequence: CSSSGGIYVAGLNEQFF. The CDR3 DNA reads TGTTCCAGCAGTGGCGGGATATACGTAGCTGGACTCAATGAGCAGTTCTTC. V usage is TRBV13 and J usage is TRBJ2-5; perhaps TRBD2 as D (6 bases). The J call may be incorrect, as the DNA end agrees better with TRBJ2-1. This CDR3 region has 17 residues. Germline CDR1 PRHDT, CDR2 FYEKMQ (reference sequence).

As for this clone: Given a much more abundant clone one base away, this may be a read error. V and J are TRBV18 and TRBJ1-1; D call uncertain. CDR3 length equals 13 residues. Germline CDR1 is KGHSH and CDR2 is LQKENI. CDR3 sequence reads: CGSSPPAGTEAFF. The CDR3 nucleotides read TGTGGCAGCTCACCACCGGCGGGTACTGAAGCTTTCTTT.

This clone was seen many times. Germline is not matched at one junction end, which may reflect a read error. The chain uses TRBV7-7 and TRBJ2-1; 7 bases map to TRBD2. Germline loops: CDR1 SSHAT, CDR2 FNYEAQ (reference sequence). The CDR3 extends over 13 amino acids. The CDR3 here is CASSRGRANEQFF. DNA of the CDR3: TGTGCTAGCAGCCGAGGGAGGGCCAATGAGCAGTTCTTC.